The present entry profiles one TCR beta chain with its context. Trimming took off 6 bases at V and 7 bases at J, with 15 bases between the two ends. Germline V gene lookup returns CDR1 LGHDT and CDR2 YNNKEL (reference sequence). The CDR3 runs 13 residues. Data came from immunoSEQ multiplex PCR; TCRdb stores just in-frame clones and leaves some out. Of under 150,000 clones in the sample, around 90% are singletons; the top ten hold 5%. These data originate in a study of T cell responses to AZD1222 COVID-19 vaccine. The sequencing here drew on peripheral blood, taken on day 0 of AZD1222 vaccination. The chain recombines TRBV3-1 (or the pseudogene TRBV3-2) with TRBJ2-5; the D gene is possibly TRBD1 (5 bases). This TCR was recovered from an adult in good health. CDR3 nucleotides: TGTGCCAGCAGTTATGGACAAACAGGGACCCAGTACTTC. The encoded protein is CASSYGQTGTQYF.